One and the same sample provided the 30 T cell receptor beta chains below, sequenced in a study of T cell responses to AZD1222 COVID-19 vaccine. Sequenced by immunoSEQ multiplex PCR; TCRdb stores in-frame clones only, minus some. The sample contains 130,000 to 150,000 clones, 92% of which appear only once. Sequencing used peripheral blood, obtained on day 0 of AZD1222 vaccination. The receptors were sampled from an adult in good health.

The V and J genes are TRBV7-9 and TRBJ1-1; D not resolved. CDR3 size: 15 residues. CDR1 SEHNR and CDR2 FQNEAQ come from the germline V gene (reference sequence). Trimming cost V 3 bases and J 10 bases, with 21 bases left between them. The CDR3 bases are TGTGCCAGCAGCTTCGGTTTACAGAGGGTTGTTGGAGCTTTCTTT. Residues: CASSFGLQRVVGAFF.

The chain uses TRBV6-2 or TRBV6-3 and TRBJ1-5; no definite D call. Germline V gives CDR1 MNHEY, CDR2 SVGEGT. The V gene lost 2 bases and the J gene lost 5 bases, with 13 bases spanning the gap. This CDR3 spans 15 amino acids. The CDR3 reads CASSYGQVRDQPQHF. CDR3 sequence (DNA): TGTGCCAGCAGTTACGGCCAGGTTAGGGATCAGCCCCAGCATTTT.

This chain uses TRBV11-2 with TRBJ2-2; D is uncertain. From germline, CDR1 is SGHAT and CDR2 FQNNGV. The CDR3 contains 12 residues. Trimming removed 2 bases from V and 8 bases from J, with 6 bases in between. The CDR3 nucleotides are TGTGCCAGCAGCTTATCGTCTGGGGAGCTGTTTTTT. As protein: CASSLSSGELFF.

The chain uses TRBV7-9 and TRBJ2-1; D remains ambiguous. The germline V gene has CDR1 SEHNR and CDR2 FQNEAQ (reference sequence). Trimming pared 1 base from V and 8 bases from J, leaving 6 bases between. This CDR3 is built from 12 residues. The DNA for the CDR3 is TGTGCCAGCAGCTTAGAGCTCGATGAGCAGTTCTTC. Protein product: CASSLELDEQFF.

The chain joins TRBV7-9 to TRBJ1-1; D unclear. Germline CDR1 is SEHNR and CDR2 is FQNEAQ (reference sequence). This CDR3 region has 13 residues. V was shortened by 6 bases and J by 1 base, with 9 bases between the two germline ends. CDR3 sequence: CASRAGPNTEAFF. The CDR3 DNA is TGTGCCAGCAGGGCCGGACCGAACACTGAAGCTTTCTTT.

CDR3 sequence (DNA): TGCGCCAGCAGCCTGACAGGGGGTCAGGTGCCCCAGCATTTT. Protein: CASSLTGGQVPQHF. V usage is TRBV5-1 and J usage is TRBJ1-5; 9 positions match TRBD1. The CDR3 totals 14 residues. The V segment lost 4 bases and the J segment 9 bases; nucleotides outside the gene matches: 8. The germline gives CDR1 SGHRS, CDR2 YFSETQ.

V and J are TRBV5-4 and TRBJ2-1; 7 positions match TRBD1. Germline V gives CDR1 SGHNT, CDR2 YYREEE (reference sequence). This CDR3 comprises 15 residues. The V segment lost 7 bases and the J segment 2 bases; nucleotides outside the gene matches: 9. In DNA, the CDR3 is TGTGCCAGCCACTCCCGGGACAGAGCCTACAATGAGCAGTTCTTC. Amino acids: CASHSRDRAYNEQFF.

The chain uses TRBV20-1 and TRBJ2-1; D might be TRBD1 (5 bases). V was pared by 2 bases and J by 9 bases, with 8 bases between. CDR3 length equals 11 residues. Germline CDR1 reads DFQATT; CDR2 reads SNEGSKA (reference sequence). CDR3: CSARRGIEQFF. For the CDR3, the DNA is TGCAGTGCTAGAAGGGGTATTGAGCAGTTCTTC.

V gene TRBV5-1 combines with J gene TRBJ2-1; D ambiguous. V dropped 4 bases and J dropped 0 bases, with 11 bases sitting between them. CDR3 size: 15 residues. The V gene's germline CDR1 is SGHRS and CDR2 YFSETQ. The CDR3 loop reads CASSTGHNSYNEQFF. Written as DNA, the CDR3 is TGCGCCAGCAGCACTGGTCATAACTCCTACAATGAGCAGTTCTTC.

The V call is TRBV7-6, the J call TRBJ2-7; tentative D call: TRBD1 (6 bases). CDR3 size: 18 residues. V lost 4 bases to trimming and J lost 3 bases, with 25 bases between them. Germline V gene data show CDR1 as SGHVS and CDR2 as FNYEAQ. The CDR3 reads CASSSTPYRENGDYEQYF. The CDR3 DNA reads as TGTGCCAGCAGCTCTACACCTTACAGGGAAAACGGGGACTACGAGCAGTACTTC.

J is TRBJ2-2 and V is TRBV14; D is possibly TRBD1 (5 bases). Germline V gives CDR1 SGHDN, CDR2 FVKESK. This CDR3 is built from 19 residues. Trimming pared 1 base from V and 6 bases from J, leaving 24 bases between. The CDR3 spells CASSQALGQGIGSAGELFF. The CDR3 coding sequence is TGTGCCAGCAGCCAAGCCCTGGGGCAGGGCATCGGGTCAGCCGGGGAGCTGTTTTTT.

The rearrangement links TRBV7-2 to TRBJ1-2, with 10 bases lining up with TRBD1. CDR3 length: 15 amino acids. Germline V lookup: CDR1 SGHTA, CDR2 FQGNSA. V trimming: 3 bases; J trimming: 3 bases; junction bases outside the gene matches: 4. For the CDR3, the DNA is TGTGCCAGCAGCTTTTCGGGGACAGGGGACTATGGCTACACCTTC. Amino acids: CASSFSGTGDYGYTF.

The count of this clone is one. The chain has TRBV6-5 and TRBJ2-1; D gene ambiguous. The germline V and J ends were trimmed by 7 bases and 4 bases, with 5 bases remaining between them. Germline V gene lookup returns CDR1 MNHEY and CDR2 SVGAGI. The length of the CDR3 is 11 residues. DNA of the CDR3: TGTGCCAGCACTTTATACAATGAGCAGTTCTTC. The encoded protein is CASTLYNEQFF.

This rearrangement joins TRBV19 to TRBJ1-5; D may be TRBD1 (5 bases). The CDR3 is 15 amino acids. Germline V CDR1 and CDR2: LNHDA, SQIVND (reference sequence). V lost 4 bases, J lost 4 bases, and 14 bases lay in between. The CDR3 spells CASSNHGGANQPQHF. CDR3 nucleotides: TGTGCCAGTAGTAACCATGGTGGGGCGAATCAGCCCCAGCATTTT.

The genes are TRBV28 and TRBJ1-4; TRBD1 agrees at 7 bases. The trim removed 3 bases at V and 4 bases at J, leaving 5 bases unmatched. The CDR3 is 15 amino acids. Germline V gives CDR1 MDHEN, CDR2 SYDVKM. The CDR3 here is CASSFSGQLNEKLFF. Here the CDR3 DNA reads TGTGCCAGCAGTTTTTCGGGACAGCTTAATGAAAAACTGTTTTTT.

The CDR3: CASSLGLSGGSTDTQYF. The CDR3, as DNA: TGTGCCAGCAGTTTAGGGCTCAGCGGGGGTAGCACAGATACGCAGTATTTT. The chain recombines TRBV28 with TRBJ2-3; the match to TRBD2 covers 8 bases. CDR1 is MDHEN and CDR2 is SYDVKM in the germline V gene. V was clipped by 2 bases and J by 0 bases; unmatched bases: 7. The CDR3 loop spans 17 amino acids.

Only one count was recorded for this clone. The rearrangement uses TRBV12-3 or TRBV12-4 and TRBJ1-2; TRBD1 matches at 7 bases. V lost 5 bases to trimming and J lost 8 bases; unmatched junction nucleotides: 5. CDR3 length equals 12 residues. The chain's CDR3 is CASSPGQSGYTF. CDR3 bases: TGTGCCAGCAGTCCGGGACAGTCGGGCTACACCTTC.

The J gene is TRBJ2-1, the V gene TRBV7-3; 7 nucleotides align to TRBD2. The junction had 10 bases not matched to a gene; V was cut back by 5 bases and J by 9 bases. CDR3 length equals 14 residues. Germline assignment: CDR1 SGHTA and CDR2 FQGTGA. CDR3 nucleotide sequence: TGTGCCAGCAGCCAAGGACTAGTACTTGCTGAGCAGTTCTTC. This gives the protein CASSQGLVLAEQFF.

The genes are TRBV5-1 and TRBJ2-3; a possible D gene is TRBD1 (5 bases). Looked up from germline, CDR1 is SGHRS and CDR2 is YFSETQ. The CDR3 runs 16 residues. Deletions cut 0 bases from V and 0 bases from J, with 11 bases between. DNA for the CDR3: TGCGCCAGCAGCTTGGTGGGGCAGACCAGCACAGATACGCAGTATTTT. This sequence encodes CASSLVGQTSTDTQYF.

For the CDR3, the DNA is TGTGCCAGCAGTTACCGCGGGGGACACACAGATACGCAGTATTTT. Its translation: CASSYRGGHTDTQYF. The V gene is TRBV6-5, the J gene TRBJ2-3; D is possibly TRBD2 (7 bases). The CDR3 is 15 residues long. CDR1 MNHEY and CDR2 SVGAGI come from the germline V gene. V was shortened by 2 bases and J by 2 bases, with 11 bases between the two germline ends.

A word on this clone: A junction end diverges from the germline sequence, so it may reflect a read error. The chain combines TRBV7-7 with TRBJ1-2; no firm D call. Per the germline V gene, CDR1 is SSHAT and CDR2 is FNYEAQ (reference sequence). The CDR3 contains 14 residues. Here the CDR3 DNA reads TGTGCTAGCAGCTTGCGAGGGCATGGCTATGGCTACACCTTC. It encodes CASSLRGHGYGYTF. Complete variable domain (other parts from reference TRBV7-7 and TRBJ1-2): GAGVSQSPRYKVTKRGQDVTLRCDPISSHATLYWYQQALGQGPEFLTYFNYEAQPDKSGLPSDRFSAERPEGSISTLTIQRTEQRDSAMYRCASSLRGHGYGYTFGSGTRLTVV.

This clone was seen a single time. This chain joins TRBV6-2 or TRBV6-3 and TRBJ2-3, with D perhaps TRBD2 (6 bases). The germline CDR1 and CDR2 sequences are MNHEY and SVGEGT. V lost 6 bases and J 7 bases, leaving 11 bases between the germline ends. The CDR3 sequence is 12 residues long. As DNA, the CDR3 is TGTGCCAGCAGCCGGGAGTCAAATACGCAGTATTTT. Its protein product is CASSRESNTQYF.

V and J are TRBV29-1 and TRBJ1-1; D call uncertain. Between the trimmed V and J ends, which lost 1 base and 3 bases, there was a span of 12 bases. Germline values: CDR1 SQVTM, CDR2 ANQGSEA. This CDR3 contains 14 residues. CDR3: CSVEVWKIHTEAFF. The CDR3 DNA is TGCAGCGTTGAAGTTTGGAAGATTCACACTGAAGCTTTCTTT.

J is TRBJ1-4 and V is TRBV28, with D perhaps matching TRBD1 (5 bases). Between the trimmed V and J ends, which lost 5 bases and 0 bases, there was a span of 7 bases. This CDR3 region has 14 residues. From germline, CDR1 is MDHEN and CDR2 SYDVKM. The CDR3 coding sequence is TGTGCCAGCAGTCTCAGGGCAACTAATGAAAAACTGTTTTTT. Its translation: CASSLRATNEKLFF.

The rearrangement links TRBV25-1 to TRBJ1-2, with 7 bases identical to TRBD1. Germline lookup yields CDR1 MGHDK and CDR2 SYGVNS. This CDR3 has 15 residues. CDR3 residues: CAPPPSDRDPYGYTF. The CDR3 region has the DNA TGTGCTCCCCCCCCCAGCGACAGGGACCCCTATGGCTACACCTTC.

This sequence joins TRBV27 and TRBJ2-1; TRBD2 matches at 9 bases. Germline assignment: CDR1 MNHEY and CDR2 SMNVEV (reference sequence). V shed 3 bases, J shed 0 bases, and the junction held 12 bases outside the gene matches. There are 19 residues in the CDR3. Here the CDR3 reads CASSFYAGGPFSSYNEQFF. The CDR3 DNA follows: TGTGCCAGCAGTTTTTACGCGGGGGGGCCTTTCAGCTCCTACAATGAGCAGTTCTTC.

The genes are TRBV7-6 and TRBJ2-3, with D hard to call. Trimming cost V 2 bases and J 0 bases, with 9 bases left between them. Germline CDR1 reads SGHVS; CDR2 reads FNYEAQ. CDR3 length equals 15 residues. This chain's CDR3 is CASSLMGSSTDTQYF. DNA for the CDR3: TGTGCCAGCAGCTTAATGGGGTCTAGCACAGATACGCAGTATTTT.

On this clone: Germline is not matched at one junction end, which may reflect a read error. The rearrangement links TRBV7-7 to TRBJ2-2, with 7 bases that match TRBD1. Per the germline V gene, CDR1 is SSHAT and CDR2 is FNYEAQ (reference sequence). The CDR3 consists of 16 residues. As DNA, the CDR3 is TGTGCTAGCAGCTTAAATATAGGGGGCGGAACCGGGGAGCTGTTTTTT. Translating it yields CASSLNIGGGTGELFF.

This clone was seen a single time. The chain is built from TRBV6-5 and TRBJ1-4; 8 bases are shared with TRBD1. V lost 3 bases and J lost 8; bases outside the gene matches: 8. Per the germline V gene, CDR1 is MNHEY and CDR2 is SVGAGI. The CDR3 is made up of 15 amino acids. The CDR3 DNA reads TGTGCCAGCAGTTATTTTTCCACAGGGGGAGAAAAACTGTTTTTT. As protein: CASSYFSTGGEKLFF.

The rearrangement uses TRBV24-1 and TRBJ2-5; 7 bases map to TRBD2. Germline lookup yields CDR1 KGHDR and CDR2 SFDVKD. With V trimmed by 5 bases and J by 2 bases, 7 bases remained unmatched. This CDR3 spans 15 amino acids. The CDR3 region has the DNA TGTGCCACCAGTGCCTTAGCGGGCCCTCAAGAGACCCAGTACTTC. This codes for CATSALAGPQETQYF.